A single sample is the source of the 11 T cell receptor beta chains below, sequenced in a study of T cell responses to AZD1222 COVID-19 vaccine. Method: immunoSEQ multiplex PCR; TCRdb's copy keeps in-frame clones and lacks some. The sample records around 180,000 clones, just over 85% being singletons. Here the sequenced sample was peripheral blood, taken on day 0 of AZD1222 vaccination. These receptors all come from an adult in good health.

The chain is built from TRBV7-9 and TRBJ2-5; D gene ambiguous. This CDR3 region has 13 residues. Per the germline V gene, CDR1 is SEHNR and CDR2 is FQNEAQ (reference sequence). V was trimmed by 5 bases and J by 5 bases, leaving 12 bases between them. The CDR3 protein is CASSHPPVETQYF. Here the CDR3 DNA reads TGTGCCAGCAGCCATCCGCCCGTGGAGACCCAGTACTTC.

This clone has at least ten counts. This chain links TRBV30 with TRBJ1-4; tentative D call: TRBD1 (5 bases). CDR3 size: 16 residues. From germline, CDR1 is GTSNPN and CDR2 SVGIG (reference sequence). V lost 0 bases and J lost 1, with 12 bases in between. The CDR3 nucleotides are TGTGCCTGGAGTGTGGGGGTGGGGAGAACTAATGAAAAACTGTTTTTT. As protein: CAWSVGVGRTNEKLFF.

The chain couples TRBV10-3 to TRBJ1-5, with D unclear. Trimming pared 3 bases from V and 6 bases from J, leaving 18 bases between. The CDR3 loop spans 16 amino acids. Germline assignment: CDR1 ENHRY and CDR2 SYGVKD. CDR3 sequence (DNA): TGTGCCATCAGTGATGTGTCTGGGCCGTCGGGTCAGCCCCAGCATTTT. It translates to CAISDVSGPSGQPQHF.

V gene TRBV6-5 combines with J gene TRBJ1-4; the match to TRBD1 covers 8 bases. J was trimmed by 8 bases and V by 11 bases; bases with no gene match: 10. CDR1 and CDR2 (germline): MNHEY, SVGAGI. The CDR3 has 13 amino acids. In DNA form, the CDR3 reads TGTGCCGCCCGACAGGGGATAGGAGAAAAACTGTTTTTT. It translates to CAARQGIGEKLFF.

The rearrangement joins TRBV2 to TRBJ1-5, with unresolved D. CDR1 is SNHLY, CDR2 FYNNEI, per germline. V was clipped by 3 bases and J by 2 bases, with 11 bases between them. The CDR3 totals 15 residues. This CDR3 is CASSDLGYGNQPQHF. CDR3 nucleotides: TGTGCCAGCAGTGATTTGGGTTATGGCAATCAGCCCCAGCATTTT. The full variable domain, in which reference TRBV2 and TRBJ1-5 provide the parts outside the CDR3, is EPEVTQTPSHQVTQMGQEVILRCVPISNHLYFYWYRQILGQKVEFLVSFYNNEISEKSEIFDDQFSVERPDGSNFTLKIRSTKLEDSAMYFCASSDLGYGNQPQHFGDGTRLSIL.

This chain uses TRBV5-8 with TRBJ1-1, with TRBD1 as a possible D gene (5 bases). The CDR3 is 13 amino acids. V was clipped by 2 bases and J by 6 bases, with 11 bases between them. Germline V gene sequence: CDR1 SGHTS, CDR2 YDEGEE. This CDR3 is CASSFGLGAEAFF. The DNA for the CDR3 is TGTGCCAGCAGCTTCGGGTTAGGGGCTGAAGCTTTCTTT.

This chain links TRBV7-2 with TRBJ1-5; 7 bases align to TRBD1. This CDR3 contains 15 residues. V was pared by 5 bases and J by 4 bases, with 8 bases of the junction left unmatched. Germline CDR1 SGHTA, CDR2 FQGNSA. The CDR3 nucleotides read TGTGCCAGCAGCGTTACAGGGGTTCGGAATCAGCCCCAGCATTTT. Its translation: CASSVTGVRNQPQHF.

CDR3 nucleotide sequence: TGTGCCAGTAGCCGGGAGCCCTCTCAAGAGACCCAGTACTTC. Translating gives CASSREPSQETQYF. The genes are TRBV19 and TRBJ2-5, with D possibly matching TRBD2 (6 bases). Trimming pared 6 bases from V and 2 bases from J, leaving 13 bases between. Germline V gene lookup returns CDR1 LNHDA and CDR2 SQIVND (reference sequence). The CDR3 has 14 residues.

The genes are TRBV19 and TRBJ1-2; D is ambiguous. Germline V gene lookup returns CDR1 LNHDA and CDR2 SQIVND (reference sequence). The germline V and J ends were trimmed by 3 bases and 1 base, with 6 bases remaining between them. The CDR3 contains 13 residues. The CDR3 spells CASSIEINYGYTF. The CDR3 DNA reads as TGTGCCAGTAGTATTGAGATTAACTATGGCTACACCTTC.

The chain is built from TRBV3-1 (or the pseudogene TRBV3-2) and TRBJ2-1; 8 nucleotides match TRBD2. The CDR3 runs 15 residues. Germline CDR1 is LGHDT and CDR2 is YNNKEL (reference sequence). The junction had 4 bases not matched to a gene; V was cut back by 4 bases and J by 2 bases. CDR3 in amino acids: CASSLRTSTYNEQFF. CDR3 nucleotide sequence: TGTGCCAGCAGCCTTAGGACTAGCACCTACAATGAGCAGTTCTTC.

This chain connects TRBV3-1 (or the pseudogene TRBV3-2) to TRBJ2-5, with TRBD2 matching 9 bases. The CDR3 spans 19 residues. The germline CDR1 and CDR2 sequences are LGHDT and YNNKEL (reference sequence). With V trimmed by 2 bases and J by 2 bases, 15 bases remained unmatched. CDR3 sequence reads: CASSQRLGGVAGEQETQYF. The DNA for the CDR3 is TGTGCCAGCAGCCAACGACTAGGCGGCGTAGCGGGGGAGCAAGAGACCCAGTACTTC.